What follows are 18 T cell receptor beta chains derived from one specimen sequenced in a study of T cells in Graves' hyperthyroidism and ophthalmopathy. Amplification of TCR beta CDR3 regions used RNA as the template. During a first-round RT-PCR of the TCR CDR3, the HTBI primer set was used. TCRdb reanalysed the multiplex PCR reads using MiXCR and keeps one entry per CDR3 protein. The data show approximately 610,000 distinct CDR3 sequences, roughly a sixth seen once. Sequenced material: blood. These receptors all come from a woman aged 18 to 35 with Graves' hyperthyroidism.

This clonotype was detected only a few times. DNA for the CDR3: TGCAGTGCTAGACCCCGCCCGGTACTAGCGGGAGGGCCTAGTGCCCACGAGCAGTACTTC. Translating it yields CSARPRPVLAGGPSAHEQYF. The chain has TRBV20-1 and TRBJ2-7, with 13 bases matching TRBD2. Germline values: CDR1 DFQATT, CDR2 SNEGSKA (reference sequence). The length of the CDR3 is 20 residues. After removal of 2 bases from V and 5 bases from J, the junction contained 21 bases not matched to a gene.

This clonotype was observed at least ten times. The chain is built from TRBV2 and TRBJ2-7; 8 nucleotides line up with TRBD1. The ends lost 10 bases at V and 3 bases at J; junction bases unmatched: 11. Per germline, CDR1 SNHLY and CDR2 FYNNEI. This CDR3 is 14 amino acids long. CDR3 DNA sequence: TGTGCCACAGCGAAGCAGGGGGCGTACTACGAGCAGTACTTC. Its protein is CATAKQGAYYEQYF.

The chain has TRBV20-1 and TRBJ2-7; 10 positions agree with TRBD2. The trim removed 0 bases at V and 0 bases at J, leaving 5 bases unmatched. The V gene's germline CDR1 is DFQATT and CDR2 SNEGSKA (reference sequence). The CDR3 covers 16 residues. CDR3: CSARDQTSGDSYEQYF. As DNA, the CDR3 is TGCAGTGCTAGAGATCAAACTAGCGGGGACTCCTACGAGCAGTACTTC.

This clonotype was recorded many times. The CDR3 sequence is CASSLGGTEPLHF. In nucleotides, the CDR3 is TGTGCCAGCAGCTTAGGAGGGACGGAACCCCTCCACTTT. The chain employs TRBV7-2 and TRBJ1-6, with D perhaps TRBD1 (5 bases). Germline CDR1 is SGHTA and CDR2 is FQGNSA. The CDR3 consists of 13 residues. Deletions cut 1 base from V and 12 bases from J, with 10 bases between. Filled out from reference TRBV7-2 and TRBJ1-6, the complete variable domain reads GAGVSQSPSNKVTEKGKDVELRCDPISGHTALYWYRQSLGQGLEFLIYFQGNSAPDKSGLPSDRFSAERTGGSVSTLTIQRTQQEDSAVYLCASSLGGTEPLHFGNGTRLTVT.

This clonotype was seen many times. The chain combines TRBV27 with TRBJ2-7; TRBD2 matches 9 bases. CDR1 and CDR2 (germline): MNHEY, SMNVEV (reference sequence). With 6 bases clipped from V and 1 base from J, the junction kept 10 bases outside the gene matches. The CDR3 covers 16 residues. For the CDR3, the DNA is TGTGCCAGCAGCCGCTTTGGGGCGGGGGGGTCCTACGAGCAGTACTTC. Its protein is CASSRFGAGGSYEQYF.

This clonotype was observed a handful of times. The chain links TRBV6-2 or TRBV6-3 to TRBJ2-2, with 9 nucleotides matching TRBD2. Germline V gene sequence: CDR1 MNHEY, CDR2 SVGEGT. The CDR3 totals 20 residues. The junction had 22 bases not matched to a gene; V was cut back by 6 bases and J by 5 bases. For the CDR3, the DNA is TGTGCCAGCAGACCCTGGGGTCGGAGCGGGGGGCCTGGGGAGACCGGGGAGCTGTTTTTT. It yields the protein CASRPWGRSGGPGETGELFF.

This clonotype was seen a handful of times. This chain connects TRBV7-8 to TRBJ2-7, with D maybe TRBD2 (5 bases). The germline V and J ends were trimmed by 4 bases and 3 bases, with 16 bases remaining between them. CDR3 length equals 15 residues. The V gene's germline CDR1 is SGHVS and CDR2 FQNEAQ. CDR3 in amino acids: CASSSLTNGVYEQYF. DNA of the CDR3: TGTGCCAGCAGCTCCTTGACTAACGGAGTCTACGAGCAGTACTTC.

The chain couples TRBV7-9 to TRBJ2-5; 10 bases line up with TRBD2. The CDR3 runs 13 residues. CDR1 is SEHNR and CDR2 is FQNEAQ in the germline V gene (reference sequence). J was trimmed by 13 bases and V by 4 bases; bases with no gene match: 9. In nucleotides, the CDR3 is TGTGCCAGCAGCTCCGCTAGCGGGAGTTCTCCGTACTTC. Protein sequence: CASSSASGSSPYF.

This clonotype was seen many times. The chain couples TRBV29-1 to TRBJ1-5; TRBD1 agrees at 8 bases. In germline, CDR1 is SQVTM, CDR2 ANQGSEA. The CDR3 runs 14 residues. The V gene end was trimmed by 4 bases and the J gene end by 1 base; junction bases not matched to a gene: 3. Here the CDR3 reads CSVAQGASNQPQHF. The CDR3, as DNA: TGCAGCGTTGCCCAGGGGGCGAGCAATCAGCCCCAGCATTTT.

The chain uses TRBV7-9 and TRBJ1-2; 9 bases line up with TRBD1. The ends lost 5 bases at V and 6 bases at J; junction bases unmatched: 4. This CDR3 contains 13 residues. CDR1 and CDR2 from the germline V gene are SEHNR and FQNEAQ (reference sequence). CDR3 DNA: TGTGCCAGCAGCGAGGGACAGGGAGATGGCTACACCTTC. This codes for CASSEGQGDGYTF.

This clonotype was seen repeatedly, ten times or more. This chain joins TRBV2 and TRBJ1-1; D is undetermined. The germline CDR1 and CDR2 sequences are SNHLY and FYNNEI. The CDR3 consists of 12 residues. The germline V and J ends were trimmed by 2 bases and 3 bases, with 4 bases remaining between them. CDR3 bases: TGTGCCAGCAGTGAAATTTACACTGAAGCTTTCTTT. Translation: CASSEIYTEAFF.

There are many counts of this clonotype. The chain recombines TRBV6-2 or TRBV6-3 with TRBJ2-3; 9 bases line up with TRBD1. Germline CDR1 and CDR2: MNHEY and SVGEGT. V gave up 2 bases and J gave up 4 bases; unmatched junction bases: 7. This CDR3 contains 16 residues. DNA for the CDR3: TGTGCCAGCAGTTACCCTCCGGGACAGGGCGCAGATACGCAGTATTTT. It codes for CASSYPPGQGADTQYF.

The chain recombines TRBV10-3 with TRBJ1-2, with D unclear. CDR1 is ENHRY, CDR2 SYGVKD, per germline. The CDR3 covers 16 residues. V shed 2 bases and J shed 6 bases, with 19 bases lying between them. The CDR3, as DNA: TGTGCCATCAGTGAGAGGACCATCTCCAAGAGGGATGGCTACACCTTC. It translates to CAISERTISKRDGYTF.

The chain uses TRBV29-1 and TRBJ2-1; 13 nucleotides line up with TRBD2. The J segment lost 5 bases and the V segment lost 7 bases, leaving 2 bases of the junction unmatched. CDR3 length: 13 residues. Per the germline V gene, CDR1 is SQVTM and CDR2 is ANQGSEA. This chain's CDR3 is CSGGLAGHNEQFF. Written as DNA, the CDR3 is TGCAGCGGGGGACTAGCGGGGCACAATGAGCAGTTCTTC.

The CDR3: CASSLGLPGAKPQHF. As DNA, the CDR3 is TGTGCCAGCAGCTTAGGCCTGCCAGGGGCGAAGCCCCAGCATTTT. This rearrangement joins TRBV13 to TRBJ1-5; maybe TRBD1 (6 bases). CDR1 is PRHDT and CDR2 is FYEKMQ in the germline V gene (reference sequence). CDR3 length equals 15 residues. Trimming cost V 0 bases and J 8 bases, with 14 bases left between them.

This clonotype appeared many times. The chain employs TRBV27 and TRBJ2-2, with D perhaps TRBD2 (5 bases). V was cut by 5 bases and J by 0 bases, with 13 bases left in between. The germline gives CDR1 MNHEY, CDR2 SMNVEV (reference sequence). The CDR3 covers 16 residues. The CDR3 region is CASSRERLSNTGELFF. CDR3 bases: TGTGCCAGCAGTCGGGAACGGCTCTCGAACACCGGGGAGCTGTTTTTT.

This clonotype was observed a few times. The rearrangement joins TRBV28 to TRBJ2-7; the D is unclear. V dropped 7 bases and J dropped 4 bases, with 23 bases sitting between them. From germline, CDR1 is MDHEN and CDR2 SYDVKM. The CDR3 has 16 amino acids. The CDR3 loop is CASTASGTEWFYEQYF. The CDR3 bases are TGTGCCAGCACCGCCTCCGGCACGGAATGGTTTTACGAGCAGTACTTC.

The chain couples TRBV10-3 to TRBJ2-2; 9 bases are a match to TRBD2. Trimming at V came to 0 bases and at J to 4 bases, leaving 3 bases not matched to a gene. CDR1 is ENHRY, CDR2 SYGVKD, per germline. There are 16 residues in the CDR3. CDR3: CAISESGLAGTGELFF. The CDR3 DNA follows: TGTGCCATCAGTGAGTCGGGACTAGCTGGCACCGGGGAGCTGTTTTTT.